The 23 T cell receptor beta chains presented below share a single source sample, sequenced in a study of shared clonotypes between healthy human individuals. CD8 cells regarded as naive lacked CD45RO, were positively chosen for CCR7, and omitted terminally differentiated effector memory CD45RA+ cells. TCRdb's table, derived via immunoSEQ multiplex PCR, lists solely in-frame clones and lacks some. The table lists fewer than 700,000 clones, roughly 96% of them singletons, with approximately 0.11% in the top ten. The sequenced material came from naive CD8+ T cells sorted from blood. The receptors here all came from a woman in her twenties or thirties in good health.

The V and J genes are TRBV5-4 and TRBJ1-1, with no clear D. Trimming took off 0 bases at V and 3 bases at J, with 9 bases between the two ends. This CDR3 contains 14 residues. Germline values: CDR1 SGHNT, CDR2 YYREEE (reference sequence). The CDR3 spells CASSLAYGDTEAFF. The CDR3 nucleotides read TGTGCCAGCAGCTTGGCCTATGGGGACACTGAAGCTTTCTTT.

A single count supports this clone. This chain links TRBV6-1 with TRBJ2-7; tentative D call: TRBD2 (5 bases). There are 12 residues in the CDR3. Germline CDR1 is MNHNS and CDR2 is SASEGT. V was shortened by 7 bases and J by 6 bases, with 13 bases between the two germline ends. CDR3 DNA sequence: TGTGCCAGCAAGGGAACCGGGATCGAGCAGTACTTC. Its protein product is CASKGTGIEQYF.

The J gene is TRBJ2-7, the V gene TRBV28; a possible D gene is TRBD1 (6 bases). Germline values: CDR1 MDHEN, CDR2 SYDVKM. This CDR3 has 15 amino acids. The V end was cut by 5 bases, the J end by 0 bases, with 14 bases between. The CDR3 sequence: CASSGRQVPSYEQYF. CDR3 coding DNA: TGTGCCAGCAGTGGGAGACAGGTACCCTCCTACGAGCAGTACTTC. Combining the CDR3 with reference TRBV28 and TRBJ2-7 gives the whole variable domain DVKVTQSSRYLVKRTGEKVFLECVQDMDHENMFWYRQDPGLGLRLIYFSYDVKMKEKGDIPEGYSVSREKKERFSLILESASTNQTSMYLCASSGRQVPSYEQYFGPGTRLTVT.

This chain's CDR3 is CASSLVSYNEQFF. CDR3 bases: TGTGCCAGCAGCTTAGTTTCTTACAATGAGCAGTTCTTC. This chain uses TRBV7-8 with TRBJ2-1; no clear D. CDR1 SGHVS and CDR2 FQNEAQ come from the germline V gene. The V end was cut by 1 base, the J end by 4 bases, with 5 bases between. The CDR3 has 13 amino acids.

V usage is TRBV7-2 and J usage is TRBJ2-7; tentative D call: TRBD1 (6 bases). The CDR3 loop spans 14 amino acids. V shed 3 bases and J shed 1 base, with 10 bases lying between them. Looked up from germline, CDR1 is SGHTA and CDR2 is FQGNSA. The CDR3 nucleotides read TGTGCCAGCAGCTTGGGGACACGTTCCTACGAGCAGTACTTC. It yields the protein CASSLGTRSYEQYF.

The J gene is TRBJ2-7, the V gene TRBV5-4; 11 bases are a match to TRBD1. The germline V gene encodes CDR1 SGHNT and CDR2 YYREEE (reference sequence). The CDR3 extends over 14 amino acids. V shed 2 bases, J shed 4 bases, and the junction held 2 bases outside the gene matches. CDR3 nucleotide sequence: TGTGCCAGCAGCTTCGGGACAGGGGGGTACGAGCAGTACTTC. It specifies CASSFGTGGYEQYF.

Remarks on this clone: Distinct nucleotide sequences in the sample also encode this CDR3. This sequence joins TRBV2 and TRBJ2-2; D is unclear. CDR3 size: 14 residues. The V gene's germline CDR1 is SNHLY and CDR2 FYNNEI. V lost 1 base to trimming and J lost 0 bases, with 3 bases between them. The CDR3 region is CASSEDSNTGELFF. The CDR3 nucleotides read TGTGCCAGCAGTGAAGACTCGAACACCGGGGAGCTGTTTTTT. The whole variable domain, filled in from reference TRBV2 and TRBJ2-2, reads EPEVTQTPSHQVTQMGQEVILRCVPISNHLYFYWYRQILGQKVEFLVSFYNNEISEKSEIFDDQFSVERPDGSNFTLKIRSTKLEDSAMYFCASSEDSNTGELFFGEGSRLTVL.

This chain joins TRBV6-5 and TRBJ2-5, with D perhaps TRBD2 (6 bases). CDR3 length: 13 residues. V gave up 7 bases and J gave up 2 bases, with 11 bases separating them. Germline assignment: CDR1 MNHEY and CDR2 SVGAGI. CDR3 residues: CASTQEGQETQYF. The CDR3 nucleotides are TGTGCCAGCACCCAGGAGGGGCAAGAGACCCAGTACTTC.

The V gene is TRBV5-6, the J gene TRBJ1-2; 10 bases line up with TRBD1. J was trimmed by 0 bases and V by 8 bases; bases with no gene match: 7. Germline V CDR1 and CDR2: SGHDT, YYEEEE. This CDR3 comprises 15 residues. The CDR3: CARSVTGGTNYGYTF. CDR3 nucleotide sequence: TGTGCCAGGAGTGTGACAGGGGGCACTAACTATGGCTACACCTTC. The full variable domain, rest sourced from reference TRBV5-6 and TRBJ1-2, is DAGVTQSPTHLIKTRGQQVTLRCSPKSGHDTVSWYQQALGQGPQFIFQYYEEEERQRGNFPDRFSGHQFPNYSSELNVNALLLGDSALYLCARSVTGGTNYGYTFGSGTRLTVV.

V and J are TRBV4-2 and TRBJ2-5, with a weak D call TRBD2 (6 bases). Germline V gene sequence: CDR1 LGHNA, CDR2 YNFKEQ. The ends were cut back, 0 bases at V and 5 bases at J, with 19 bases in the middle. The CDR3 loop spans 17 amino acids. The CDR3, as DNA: TGTGCCAGCAGCCAAGAAGTCCGTAACACGGAGGGGGAGACCCAGTACTTC. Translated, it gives CASSQEVRNTEGETQYF.

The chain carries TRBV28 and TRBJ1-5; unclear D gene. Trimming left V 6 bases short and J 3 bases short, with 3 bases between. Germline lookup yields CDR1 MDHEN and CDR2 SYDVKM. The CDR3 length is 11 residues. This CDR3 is CASSTNQPQHF. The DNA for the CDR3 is TGTGCCAGCAGCACCAATCAGCCCCAGCATTTT.

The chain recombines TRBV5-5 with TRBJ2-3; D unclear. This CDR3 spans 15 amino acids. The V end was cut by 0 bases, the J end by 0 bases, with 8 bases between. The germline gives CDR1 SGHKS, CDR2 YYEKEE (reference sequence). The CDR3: CASSLVEGSTDTQYF. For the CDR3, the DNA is TGTGCCAGCAGCTTGGTGGAAGGGAGCACAGATACGCAGTATTTT.

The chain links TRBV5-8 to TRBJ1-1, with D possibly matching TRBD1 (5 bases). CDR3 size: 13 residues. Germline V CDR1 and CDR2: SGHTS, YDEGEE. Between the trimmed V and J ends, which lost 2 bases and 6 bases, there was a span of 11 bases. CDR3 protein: CASSFPGTPEAFF. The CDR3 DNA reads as TGTGCCAGCAGCTTCCCAGGGACCCCTGAAGCTTTCTTT.

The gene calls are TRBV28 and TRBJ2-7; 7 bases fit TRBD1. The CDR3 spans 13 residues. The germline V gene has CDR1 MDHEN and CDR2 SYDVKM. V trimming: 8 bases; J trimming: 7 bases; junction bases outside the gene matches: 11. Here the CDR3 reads CASGDSGLREQYF. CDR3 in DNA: TGTGCCAGCGGGGACAGCGGATTGAGGGAGCAGTACTTC.

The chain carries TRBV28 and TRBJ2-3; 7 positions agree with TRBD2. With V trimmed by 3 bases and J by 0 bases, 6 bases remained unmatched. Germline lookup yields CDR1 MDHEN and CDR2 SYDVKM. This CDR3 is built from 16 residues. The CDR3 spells CASSLPGGLSTDTQYF. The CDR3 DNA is TGTGCCAGCAGTTTGCCGGGAGGCCTAAGCACAGATACGCAGTATTTT.

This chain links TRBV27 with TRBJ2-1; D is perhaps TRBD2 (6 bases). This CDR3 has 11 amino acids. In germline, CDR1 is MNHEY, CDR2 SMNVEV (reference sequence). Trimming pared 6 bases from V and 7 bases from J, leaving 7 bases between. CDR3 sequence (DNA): TGTGCCAGCAGCCGGGAGAATGAGCAGTTCTTC. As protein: CASSRENEQFF.

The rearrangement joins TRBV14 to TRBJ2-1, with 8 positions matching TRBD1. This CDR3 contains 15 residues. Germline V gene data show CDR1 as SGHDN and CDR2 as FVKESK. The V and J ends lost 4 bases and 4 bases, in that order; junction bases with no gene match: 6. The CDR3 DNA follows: TGTGCCAGCAGCCTTACAGGGGGAACTTACAATGAGCAGTTCTTC. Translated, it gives CASSLTGGTYNEQFF.

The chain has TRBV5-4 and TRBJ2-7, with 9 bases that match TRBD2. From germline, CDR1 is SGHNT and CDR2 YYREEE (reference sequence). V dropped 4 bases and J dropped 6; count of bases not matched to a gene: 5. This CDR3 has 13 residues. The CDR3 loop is CASSPGLAGEQYF. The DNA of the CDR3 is TGTGCCAGCAGCCCGGGACTAGCTGGCGAGCAGTACTTC. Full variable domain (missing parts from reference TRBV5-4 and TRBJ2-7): ETGVTQSPTHLIKTRGQQVTLRCSSQSGHNTVSWYQQALGQGPQFIFQYYREEENGRGNFPPRFSGLQFPNYSSELNVNALELDDSALYLCASSPGLAGEQYFGPGTRLTVT.

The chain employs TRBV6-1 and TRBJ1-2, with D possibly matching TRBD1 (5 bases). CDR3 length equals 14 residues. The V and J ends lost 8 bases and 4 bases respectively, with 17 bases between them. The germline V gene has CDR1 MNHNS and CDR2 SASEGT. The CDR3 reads CASEVLGDAYGYTF. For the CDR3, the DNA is TGTGCCAGCGAGGTACTTGGGGACGCCTATGGCTACACCTTC.

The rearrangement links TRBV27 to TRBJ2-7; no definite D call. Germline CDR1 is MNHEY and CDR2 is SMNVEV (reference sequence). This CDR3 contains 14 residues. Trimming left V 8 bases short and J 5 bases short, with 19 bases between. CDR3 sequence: CASAQDPKTDEQYF. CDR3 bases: TGTGCCAGCGCGCAGGACCCCAAAACCGACGAGCAGTACTTC.

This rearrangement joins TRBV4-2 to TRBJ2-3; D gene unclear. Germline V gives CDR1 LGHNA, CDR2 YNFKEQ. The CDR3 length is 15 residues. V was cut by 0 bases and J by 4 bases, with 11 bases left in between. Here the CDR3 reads CASSQEDQWADTQYF. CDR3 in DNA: TGTGCCAGCAGCCAAGAAGACCAGTGGGCAGATACGCAGTATTTT.

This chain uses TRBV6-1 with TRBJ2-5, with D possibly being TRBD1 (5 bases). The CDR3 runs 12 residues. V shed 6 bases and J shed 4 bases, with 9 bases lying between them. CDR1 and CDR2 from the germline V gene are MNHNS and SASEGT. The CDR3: CASRQGPETQYF. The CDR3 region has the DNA TGTGCCAGCAGGCAGGGTCCAGAGACCCAGTACTTC.

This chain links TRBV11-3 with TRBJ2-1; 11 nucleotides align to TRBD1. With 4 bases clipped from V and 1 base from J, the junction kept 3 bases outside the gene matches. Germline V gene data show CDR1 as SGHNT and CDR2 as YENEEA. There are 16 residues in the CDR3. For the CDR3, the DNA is TGTGCCAGCAGCTCCGGGACAGGGGGATCCTACAATGAGCAGTTCTTC. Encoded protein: CASSSGTGGSYNEQFF.